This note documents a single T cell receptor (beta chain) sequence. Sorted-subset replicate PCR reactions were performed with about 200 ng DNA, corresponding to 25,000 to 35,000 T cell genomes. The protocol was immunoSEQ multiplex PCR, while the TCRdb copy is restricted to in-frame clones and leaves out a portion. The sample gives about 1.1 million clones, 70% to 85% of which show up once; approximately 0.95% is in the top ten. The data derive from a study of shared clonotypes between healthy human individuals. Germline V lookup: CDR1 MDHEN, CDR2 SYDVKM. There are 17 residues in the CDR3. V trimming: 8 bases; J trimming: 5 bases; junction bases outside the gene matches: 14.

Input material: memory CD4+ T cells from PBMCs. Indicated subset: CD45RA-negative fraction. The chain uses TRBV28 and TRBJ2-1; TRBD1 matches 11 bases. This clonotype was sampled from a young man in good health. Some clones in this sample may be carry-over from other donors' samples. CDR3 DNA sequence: TGTGCCAGCGGCGAGCCACCGGGACAGGGGGATCACAATGAGCAGTTCTTC. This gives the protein CASGEPPGQGDHNEQFF.